The TCR beta chain under discussion was sequenced for a study of cytomegalovirus exposure and HLA in healthy donors. Study conclusions and caveats: When the data were analyzed later, several of the most significant clusters appeared to be linked to common viral pathogens. When analyzed later, the rates of TCR association showed variation by HLA locus, with DRB1 the most and HLA-C the fewest. Excluded were some V segments that proved indistinguishable, including TRBV6-2 and TRBV6-3.

V was trimmed by 1 base and J by 6 bases, leaving 16 bases between them. Germline loops: CDR1 SGHVS, CDR2 FNYEAQ. The CDR3 loop spans 16 amino acids. Concerning this clone itself: The antigen is unknown.

This PCR relied on a set of 60 Vbeta primers and 13 Jbeta primers. Per the original data handling: A later analysis counted about 80 million unique TCR beta chains, some 12 million shared. Assay: immunoSEQ multiplex PCR; the TCRdb copy retains only in-frame clones and omits some. V, J and clone size were drawn from that table, and D and trimming were deduced from the DNA. In total, the table holds about 55,000 clones. The sequenced sample consisted of PBMCs. This clonotype was sampled from a middle-aged man in good health and CMV-seropositive. The rearrangement joins TRBV7-6 to TRBJ2-1; D might be TRBD2 (7 bases). This chain's CDR3 is CASSLVEGGPGNEQFF. The CDR3 bases are TGTGCCAGCAGCTTAGTGGAGGGGGGGCCGGGCAATGAGCAGTTCTTC.